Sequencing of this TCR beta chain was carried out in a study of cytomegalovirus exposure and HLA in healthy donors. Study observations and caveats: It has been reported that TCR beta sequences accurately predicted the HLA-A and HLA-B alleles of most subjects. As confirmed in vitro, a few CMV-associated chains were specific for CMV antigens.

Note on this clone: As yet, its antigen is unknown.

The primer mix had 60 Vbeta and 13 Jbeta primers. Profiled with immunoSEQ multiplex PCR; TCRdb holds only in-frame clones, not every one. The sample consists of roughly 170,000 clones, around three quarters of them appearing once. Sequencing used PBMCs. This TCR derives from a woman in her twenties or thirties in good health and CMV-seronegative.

The DNA of the CDR3 is TGCGCCAGCAGCTTGGCCTTGGCAGGGGGCGATCCAGATACGCAGTATTTT. Protein product: CASSLALAGGDPDTQYF. This rearrangement joins TRBV5-1 to TRBJ2-3, with 8 bases that match TRBD1. The CDR3 totals 17 residues. Trimming took 0 bases from V and 4 from J; bases not matched to a gene: 10. Germline V gene lookup returns CDR1 SGHRS and CDR2 YFSETQ.